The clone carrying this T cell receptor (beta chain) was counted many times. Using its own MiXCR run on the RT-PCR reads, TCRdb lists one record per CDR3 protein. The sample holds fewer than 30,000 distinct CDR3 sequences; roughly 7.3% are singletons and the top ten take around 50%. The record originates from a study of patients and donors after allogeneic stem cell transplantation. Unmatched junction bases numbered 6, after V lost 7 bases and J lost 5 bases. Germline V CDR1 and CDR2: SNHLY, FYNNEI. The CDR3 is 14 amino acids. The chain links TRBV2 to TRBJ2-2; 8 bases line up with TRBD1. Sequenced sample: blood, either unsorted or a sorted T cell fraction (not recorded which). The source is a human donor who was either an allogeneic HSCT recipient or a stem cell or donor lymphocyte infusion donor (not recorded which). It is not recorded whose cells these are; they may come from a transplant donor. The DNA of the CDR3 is TGTGCCAGCATCCGACAGGGGCGGACCGGGGAGCTGTTTTTT. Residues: CASIRQGRTGELFF.